These 29 T cell receptor beta chains were all obtained from the same sample, sequenced in a study of metastatic and nonmetastatic thyroid tumors. With MiXCR, TCRdb reprocessed the PCR reads. The table records around 40,000 clones, about 13% of them present only once. Thyroid surgery was preceded by no treatment in any patient. Sequencing used blood. The receptor set was obtained from a female donor with papillary thyroid cancer or a benign thyroid nodule (not recorded which). Some clones in this sample may be carry-over from other donors' samples.

A note on this clone: A much larger clone lies a single base off, so this may be a read error. For the CDR3, the DNA is TGCAGTGCTACCCCAGGGCAGTACTTC. Translated: CSATPGQYF. The chain employs TRBV20-1 and TRBJ2-4, with a possible D match to TRBD1 (5 bases). V lost 4 bases and J lost 13, with 8 bases in between. CDR3 length equals 9 residues. CDR1 and CDR2 (germline): DFQATT, SNEGSKA (reference sequence).

This clone has at least ten counts. The V gene is TRBV28, the J gene TRBJ2-7, with D tentatively TRBD2 (6 bases). The CDR3 covers 15 residues. Germline CDR1 reads MDHEN; CDR2 reads SYDVKM. V was trimmed by 3 bases and J by 0 bases, leaving 12 bases between them. The CDR3 DNA is TGTGCCAGCAGTTTGGAGGGGTCGAGCTCCTACGAGCAGTACTTC. Translation gives CASSLEGSSSYEQYF. The entire variable domain, with the rest obtained from reference TRBV28 and TRBJ2-7, is as follows: DVKVTQSSRYLVKRTGEKVFLECVQDMDHENMFWYRQDPGLGLRLIYFSYDVKMKEKGDIPEGYSVSREKKERFSLILESASTNQTSMYLCASSLEGSSSYEQYFGPGTRLTVT.

This clone appeared many times. CDR3 sequence: CSVEVGEETQYF. In DNA, the CDR3 is TGCAGCGTTGAAGTGGGGGAAGAGACCCAGTACTTC. The chain carries TRBV29-1 and TRBJ2-5; either TRBD1 or TRBD2 may supply D (5 bases each). Per germline, CDR1 SQVTM and CDR2 ANQGSEA. This CDR3 has 12 residues. Trimming took off 1 base at V and 3 bases at J, with 6 bases between the two ends.

This clone was observed many times. The chain carries TRBV27 and TRBJ2-3; D remains ambiguous. Trimming cost V 5 bases and J 0 bases, with 18 bases left between them. The CDR3 totals 17 residues. The germline V gene encodes CDR1 MNHEY and CDR2 SMNVEV (reference sequence). The CDR3 DNA is TGTGCCAGCAGTCCCGTTTACCCAGCGCGGAGCACAGATACGCAGTATTTT. Amino acid sequence: CASSPVYPARSTDTQYF.

With regard to this clone: One end of the junction does not line up with germline, which may come from a read error. This chain joins TRBV7-3 and TRBJ2-2, with D perhaps assigned TRBD1 or TRBD2 (5 bases each). Germline values: CDR1 SGHTA, CDR2 FQGTGA. The CDR3 loop spans 15 amino acids. The CDR3 DNA follows: TGTGCCAGCAGCCCCGGGGCAGTTTACACCGGGCAGCTGTTTTTT. Amino acid sequence: CASSPGAVYTGQLFF.

This clone was recorded many times. This sequence joins TRBV20-1 and TRBJ2-1; a possible D gene is TRBD2 (5 bases). The CDR3 loop spans 15 amino acids. Trimming shortened V by 6 bases and J by 5 bases, and 20 bases separated the two germline ends. Germline values: CDR1 DFQATT, CDR2 SNEGSKA (reference sequence). Written as DNA, the CDR3 is TGCAGTGCGGAACTAGTCTATTTTCGAAACAATGAGCAGTTCTTC. Its translation: CSAELVYFRNNEQFF.

The table lists this clone with many counts. The rearrangement joins TRBV18 to TRBJ1-3; D ambiguous. Trimming stripped 0 bases from V and 3 bases from J, with 9 bases between. This CDR3 spans 15 amino acids. Germline values: CDR1 KGHSH, CDR2 LQKENI. CDR3 bases: TGTGCCAGCTCACCACCCGAGGATTATGGAAACACCATATATTTT. Its protein product is CASSPPEDYGNTIYF.

The J gene is TRBJ2-7, the V gene TRBV9; TRBD1 agrees at 9 bases. CDR1 SGDLS and CDR2 YYNGEE come from the germline V gene. There are 15 residues in the CDR3. V shed 4 bases, J shed 5 bases, and the junction held 10 bases outside the gene matches. The CDR3 coding sequence is TGTGCCAGCAGCTTTGATGGACAGGGGACTCACGAGCAGTACTTC. Amino acid sequence: CASSFDGQGTHEQYF.

Many counts were recorded for this clone. V and J are TRBV2 and TRBJ2-3; TRBD2 matches 12 bases. CDR1 is SNHLY, CDR2 FYNNEI, per germline. The CDR3 is made up of 15 amino acids. V shed 4 bases, J shed 5 bases, and the junction held 4 bases outside the gene matches. For the CDR3, the DNA is TGTGCCAGCAGTGGGACTAGCGGGGTTGTAGATACGCAGTATTTT. It encodes CASSGTSGVVDTQYF.

With regard to this clone: A much larger clone differs from this one at a single base, so this may be a read error. The gene calls are TRBV29-1 and TRBJ2-1, with D possibly being TRBD2 (5 bases). CDR1 SQVTM and CDR2 ANQGSEA come from the germline V gene. The CDR3 consists of 14 residues. Trimming removed 7 bases at V and 8 bases at J, with 21 bases between. The CDR3 protein is CSAQGLAPYDEQFF. CDR3 nucleotide sequence: TGCAGCGCCCAAGGATTAGCGCCATACGATGAGCAGTTCTTC.

This clone was counted many times. The chain links TRBV9 to TRBJ1-1, with D possibly TRBD1 on 6 matching bases. The germline V gene has CDR1 SGDLS and CDR2 YYNGEE. The V gene lost 1 base and the J gene lost 0 bases, with 25 bases spanning the gap. The CDR3 contains 20 residues. CDR3 bases: TGTGCCAGCAGCGTAACCACGACAGGAACGGTCGGACAAATGAACACTGAAGCTTTCTTT. Its protein is CASSVTTTGTVGQMNTEAFF.

The V call is TRBV6-2 or TRBV6-3, the J call TRBJ1-5; weak D call: TRBD1 (5 bases). Trimming took off 9 bases at V and 7 bases at J, with 16 bases between the two ends. The CDR3 contains 13 residues. Germline V gene data show CDR1 as MNHEY and CDR2 as SVGEGT. This CDR3 reads CASGRVSGQPQHF. In nucleotides, the CDR3 is TGTGCCAGTGGTAGGGTTTCAGGGCAGCCCCAGCATTTT.

This clone was detected ten times or more. The rearrangement uses TRBV28 and TRBJ2-1; D is uncertain. V lost 2 bases, J lost 11 bases, and 16 bases lay in between. Looked up from germline, CDR1 is MDHEN and CDR2 is SYDVKM. The CDR3 runs to 14 residues. This chain's CDR3 is CASSLALSDPQQFF. The CDR3 DNA reads as TGTGCCAGCAGTTTAGCGCTCTCGGACCCACAGCAGTTCTTC.

The table lists this clone with a few counts. V and J are TRBV6-1 and TRBJ2-7; TRBD2 aligns across 15 bases. CDR3 length: 16 residues. The ends lost 10 bases at V and 6 bases at J; junction bases unmatched: 13. Germline CDR1 and CDR2: MNHNS and SASEGT. The CDR3 DNA sequence: TGTGCCACAGCTGGGACTAGCGGGAGGAGGGGATTCGAGCAGTACTTC. As protein: CATAGTSGRRGFEQYF.

The rearrangement joins TRBV20-1 to TRBJ2-3, with 8 bases fitting TRBD2. Per germline, CDR1 DFQATT and CDR2 SNEGSKA (reference sequence). V was pared by 0 bases and J by 2 bases, with 4 bases of the junction left unmatched. The CDR3 loop spans 15 amino acids. This chain's CDR3 is CSARDLRGVTDTQYF. As DNA, the CDR3 is TGCAGTGCTAGAGATCTGCGGGGGGTCACAGATACGCAGTATTTT.

This clone was counted at least ten times. This chain uses TRBV27 with TRBJ1-6; TRBD1 agrees at 7 bases. Germline values: CDR1 MNHEY, CDR2 SMNVEV (reference sequence). The CDR3 totals 15 residues. With V trimmed by 8 bases and J by 3 bases, 7 bases remained unmatched. For the CDR3, the DNA is TGTGCCAGCGCAAACCGGGACAGCTATAATTCACCCCTCCACTTT. Its translation: CASANRDSYNSPLHF.

This clone has ten or more counts. The rearrangement joins TRBV7-2 to TRBJ2-2, with D perhaps TRBD1 or TRBD2 (5 bases each). V was cut by 4 bases and J by 6 bases, with 12 bases left in between. The germline CDR1 and CDR2 sequences are SGHTA and FQGNSA. CDR3 length equals 14 residues. The CDR3 sequence is CASSSGLGAGELFF. Here the CDR3 DNA reads TGTGCCAGCAGCTCGGGCCTGGGGGCCGGGGAGCTGTTTTTT.

This clone was picked up many times. The chain links TRBV29-1 to TRBJ2-1; 9 nucleotides agree with TRBD1. Per germline, CDR1 SQVTM and CDR2 ANQGSEA. CDR3 length equals 13 residues. J was trimmed by 9 bases and V by 5 bases; bases with no gene match: 8. The DNA for the CDR3 is TGCAGCGTTCACCGGGACAGGGTTAGTGAGCAGTTCTTC. It codes for CSVHRDRVSEQFF.

This clone was counted a few times. The chain couples TRBV28 to TRBJ1-2, with D unresolved. CDR3 length: 14 residues. Trimming removed 7 bases from V and 1 base from J, with 13 bases in between. CDR1 is MDHEN and CDR2 is SYDVKM in the germline V gene. The CDR3 is CASTPDWDNYGYTF. CDR3 DNA: TGTGCCAGCACCCCCGATTGGGATAACTATGGCTACACCTTC.

This clone was seen at least ten times. V and J are TRBV20-1 and TRBJ1-2; D is perhaps TRBD1 (5 bases). Germline CDR1 reads DFQATT; CDR2 reads SNEGSKA (reference sequence). This CDR3 region has 11 residues. The CDR3 nucleotides are TGCAGCGGGGGAGATAATTATGGCTACACCTTC. Translated: CSGGDNYGYTF.

This clone has at least ten counts. The chain carries TRBV6-2 or TRBV6-3 and TRBJ1-2; perhaps TRBD1 as D (6 bases). The CDR3 spans 15 residues. Trimming took off 0 bases at V and 6 bases at J, with 14 bases between the two ends. Germline V gives CDR1 MNHEY, CDR2 SVGEGT. The DNA for the CDR3 is TGTGCCAGCAGTTACTCGCCACAAGAGGGGGATGGCTACACCTTC. It is translated as CASSYSPQEGDGYTF.

This clone has at least ten counts. The chain recombines TRBV7-9 with TRBJ1-1; D unclear. The germline V and J ends were trimmed by 2 bases and 2 bases, with 9 bases remaining between them. The germline gives CDR1 SEHNR, CDR2 FQNEAQ (reference sequence). This CDR3 is 14 amino acids long. The CDR3 DNA reads as TGTGCCAGCAGCTTAAGATACTCCAACACTGAAGCTTTCTTT. Translated, it gives CASSLRYSNTEAFF.

The chain combines TRBV20-1 with TRBJ1-5; a weak D match, TRBD1 (5 bases). The CDR3 has 14 residues. V was trimmed by 3 bases and J by 2 bases, leaving 11 bases between them. CDR1 is DFQATT, CDR2 SNEGSKA, per germline (reference sequence). The CDR3 region has the DNA TGCAGTGCTAGTGAGGGGTGTTGCAATCAGCCCCAGCATTTT. Residues: CSASEGCCNQPQHF.

This clone came up once. A read error may explain this, as a much larger clone is one base away. The chain links TRBV4-1 to TRBJ2-7; unclear D gene. This CDR3 contains 13 residues. The germline V gene has CDR1 MGHRA and CDR2 YSYEKL. V gave up 0 bases and J gave up 7 bases, with 10 bases separating them. CDR3 residues: CASSQDLGNEQYF. CDR3 coding DNA: TGCGCCAGCAGCCAAGATTTAGGCAATGAGCAGTACTTC.

This clone was found many times. The chain uses TRBV6-1 and TRBJ2-7; 8 bases map to TRBD1. J gave up 2 bases and V 7 bases, and 10 bases lay outside the gene matches. CDR3 length equals 15 residues. Germline-derived CDR1 and CDR2 are MNHNS and SASEGT. The CDR3 DNA reads as TGTGCCAGCAAATTAGGGACAGGCGGTCCCTACGAGCAGTACTTC. Protein sequence: CASKLGTGGPYEQYF.

This clone came up many times. V usage is TRBV6-1 and J usage is TRBJ1-2; 7 positions agree with TRBD1. The CDR3 extends over 13 amino acids. The germline V gene encodes CDR1 MNHNS and CDR2 SASEGT. Germline trimming cut 7 bases from V and 2 bases from J; bases unmatched to any gene: 4. CDR3 protein: CASTVGQNYGYTF. For the CDR3, the DNA is TGTGCCAGCACCGTGGGACAGAACTATGGCTACACCTTC.

This clone was counted between two and nine times. A much larger clone differs from this one at a single base, so this may be a read error. The chain employs TRBV6-5 and TRBJ2-1, with no clear D. The CDR3 totals 15 residues. Germline V gene lookup returns CDR1 MNHEY and CDR2 SVGAGI. The CDR3 here is CASNYREAPYDEQFF. As DNA, the CDR3 is TGTGCCAGCAATTACAGAGAGGCCCCTTACGATGAGCAGTTCTTC.

This clone came up many times. The chain has TRBV20-1 and TRBJ1-2; D uncertain. V lost 4 bases to trimming and J lost 4 bases, with 16 bases between them. This CDR3 has 14 residues. Germline-derived CDR1 and CDR2 are DFQATT and SNEGSKA (reference sequence). The CDR3 protein is CSAKVGSQLYGYTF. The CDR3 DNA is TGCAGTGCTAAAGTGGGGTCGCAGCTCTATGGCTACACCTTC.

This clone was observed at least ten times. The sample has other DNA sequences that encode this CDR3 too. V and J are TRBV3-1 and TRBJ1-2; 8 bases are shared with TRBD1. Germline lookup yields CDR1 LGHDT and CDR2 YNNKEL (reference sequence). V was pared by 4 bases and J by 6 bases, with 4 bases of the junction left unmatched. The CDR3 is 13 amino acids. CDR3 nucleotides: TGTGCCAGCAGCCCACAGGACAGGGATGGCTACACCTTC. Encoded protein: CASSPQDRDGYTF.